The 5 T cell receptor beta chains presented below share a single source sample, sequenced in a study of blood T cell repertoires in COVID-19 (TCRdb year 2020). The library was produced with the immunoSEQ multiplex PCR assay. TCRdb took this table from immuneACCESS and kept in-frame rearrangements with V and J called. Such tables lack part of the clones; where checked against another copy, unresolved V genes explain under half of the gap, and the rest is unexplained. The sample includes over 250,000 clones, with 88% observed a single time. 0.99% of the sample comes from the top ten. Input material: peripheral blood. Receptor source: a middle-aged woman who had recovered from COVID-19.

The CDR3 here is CASSQDLETQYF. The CDR3 DNA follows: TGCGCCAGCAGCCAAGATCTAGAGACCCAGTACTTC. The rearrangement joins TRBV4-3 to TRBJ2-5; D is uncertain. CDR3 length: 12 residues. Deletions cut 0 bases from V and 4 bases from J, with 3 bases between. Germline V gene sequence: CDR1 LGHNA, CDR2 YSLEER.

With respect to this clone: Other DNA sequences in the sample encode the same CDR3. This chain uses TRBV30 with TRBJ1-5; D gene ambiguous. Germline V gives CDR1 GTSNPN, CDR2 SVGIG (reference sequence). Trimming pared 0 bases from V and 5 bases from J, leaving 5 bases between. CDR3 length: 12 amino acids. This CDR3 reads CAWSVGDQPQHF. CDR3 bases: TGTGCCTGGAGTGTTGGAGATCAGCCCCAGCATTTT.

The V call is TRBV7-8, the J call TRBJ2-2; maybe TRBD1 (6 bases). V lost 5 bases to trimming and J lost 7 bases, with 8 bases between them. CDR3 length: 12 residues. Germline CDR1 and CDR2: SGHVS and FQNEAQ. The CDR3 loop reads CASSPGDGELFF. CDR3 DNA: TGTGCCAGCAGCCCAGGGGACGGGGAGCTGTTTTTT.

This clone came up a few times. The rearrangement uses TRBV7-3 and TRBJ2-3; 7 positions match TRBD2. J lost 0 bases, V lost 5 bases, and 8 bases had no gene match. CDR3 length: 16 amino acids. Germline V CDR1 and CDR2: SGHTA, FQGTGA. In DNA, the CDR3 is TGTGCCAGCAGCCGAGGCGGGGAGGGGAGCACAGATACGCAGTATTTT. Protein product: CASSRGGEGSTDTQYF.

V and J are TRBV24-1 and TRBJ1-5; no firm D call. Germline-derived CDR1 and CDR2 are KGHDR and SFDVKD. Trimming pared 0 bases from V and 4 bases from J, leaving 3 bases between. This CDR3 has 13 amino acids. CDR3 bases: TGTGCCACCAGTGATTTGTCGAATCAGCCCCAGCATTTT. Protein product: CATSDLSNQPQHF.